A selection of T cell receptor beta chains follows, all from one sample in a study of T cell responses to AZD1222 COVID-19 vaccine. Repertoires were generated with immunoSEQ multiplex PCR, while TCRdb's copy carries only in-frame clones and drops some. Here the sample spans approximately 130,000 clones, approximately 90% being singletons. Sequenced here: peripheral blood, sampled 28 days after the second dose of the MenACWY control vaccine. The receptor source for this set is an adult who received the MenACWY meningococcal vaccine as a control. Each CDR3 is given with its conserved first and last residue. A D gene is named only where the DNA matches it firmly. Expanded clones get a size class; other rows say once, few or many, or leave the size out.

cdr3_nt cdr3_aa j_call d_call v_call clone_size
TGTGCCACCAGTGACATACGGTCCACGGAGACCCAGTACTTC CATSDIRSTETQYF TRBJ2-5 . TRBV24-1 .
TGTGCCAGCAGTGGGAGGCCTGGGACGATAACTGGAAACACCATATATTTT CASSGRPGTITGNTIYF TRBJ1-3 . TRBV6-1 .
TGTGCCAGCAGTACTACGGGGGGGACCCAGTACTTC CASSTTGGTQYF TRBJ2-5 TRBD2 TRBV28 .
TGTGTCAGAAGCACGAGAAGAGCGGTCCAGCTAAGTTACGAGCAGTACTTC CVRSTRRAVQLSYEQYF TRBJ2-7 . TRBV7-5 .
TGTGCCAGCAGTTACTCGAACCAGGGTCGTAATGAAAAACTGTTTTTT CASSYSNQGRNEKLFF TRBJ1-4 . TRBV6-5 .
TGTGCCAGCAGCCGAACCGGGACGGGGAATGAAAAACTGTTTTTT CASSRTGTGNEKLFF TRBJ1-4 . TRBV7-9 .
TGTGCCAGCAGCTCCGGACCCACAACTAATGAAAAACTGTTTTTT CASSSGPTTNEKLFF TRBJ1-4 . TRBV7-9 .
TGTGCCAGCAGTGATGGCAGACTAGCGGTCACACCCTCCTACAATGAGCAGTTCTTC CASSDGRLAVTPSYNEQFF TRBJ2-1 TRBD2 TRBV2 .
TGTGCCATCAGTGCAACGACAGGGGGCTCCTACGAGCAGTACTTC CAISATTGGSYEQYF TRBJ2-7 TRBD1 TRBV10-3 .
TGTGCCAGCAGCTTAGCAGCACGTCGGACAAGGAGGTTCTTT CASSLAARRTRRFF TRBJ1-1 . TRBV11-2 .
TGTGCCAGCAGCCAAAGCCTAGCGGGGGGCACGAAAGAGACCCAGTACTTC CASSQSLAGGTKETQYF TRBJ2-5 TRBD2 TRBV4-2 once
TGTGCCAGTAGCGAACAGGGTCAGTATGGCTACACCTTC CASSEQGQYGYTF TRBJ1-2 . TRBV19 .
TGTGCCAGCAGCTTACCCGTCCGGGGGACAGCTGGTGAGCAGTTCTTC CASSLPVRGTAGEQFF TRBJ2-1 . TRBV7-9 .
TGCGCCAGCAGCTTGGGACTAGCGGCCCGGGGCACAGATACGCAGTATTTT CASSLGLAARGTDTQYF TRBJ2-3 TRBD2 TRBV5-1 .
TGTGCCAGCAGCCAGTGGGGGGGAGCCCAGATGGGAGAGACCCAGTACTTC CASSQWGGAQMGETQYF TRBJ2-5 TRBD2 TRBV3-1/TRBV3-2 once
TGTGCCAGCAGTTTTTTCCCAGGGGCCCCCGTGTCGAACACCGGGGAGCTGTTTTTT CASSFFPGAPVSNTGELFF TRBJ2-2 . TRBV28 once
TGCAGCGTCCGACAGGGTTCGGGAAACACCATATATTTT CSVRQGSGNTIYF TRBJ1-3 TRBD1 TRBV29-1 .
TGTGCCAGCAGCCCCCTGGGGGAGGTCGGCAATCAGCCCCAGCATTTT CASSPLGEVGNQPQHF TRBJ1-5 . TRBV7-2 .
TGTGCCAGCAGTTTATTGCCTGGATCGGATACGCAGTATTTT CASSLLPGSDTQYF TRBJ2-3 . TRBV27 .
TGTGCCATCAGTGATGAGGGGGCGTCCTATAATTCACCCCTCCACTTT CAISDEGASYNSPLHF TRBJ1-6 TRBD1 TRBV10-3 .
TGTGCCAGCTGGCCGGGACAGGGTATGGAGACCCAGTACTTC CASWPGQGMETQYF TRBJ2-5 TRBD1 TRBV18 .
TGTGCCAGCAGCTTGGGGTTAGCCACTGAAGCTTTCTTT CASSLGLATEAFF TRBJ1-1 . TRBV11-2 .
TGTGCCAGCCGATGGGACAGTAGCACAGATACGCAGTATTTT CASRWDSSTDTQYF TRBJ2-3 TRBD1 TRBV6-1 once
TGTGCCAGCAGTTGGGGGGGTAAGGGGCAGTACTTC CASSWGGKGQYF TRBJ2-7 TRBD2 TRBV6-5 .
TGCGCCAGCAGTTTGAGACCGAACTATGGCTACACCTTC CASSLRPNYGYTF TRBJ1-2 . TRBV10-1 .
TGCGCCAGCAGCGGGACAGGGGTAGAGACCCAGTACTTC CASSGTGVETQYF TRBJ2-5 TRBD1 TRBV5-1 .
TGTGCCAGCAGTTACGCCCCTAGCGGGAGGGCCGGGTACCAAGAGACCCAGTACTTC CASSYAPSGRAGYQETQYF TRBJ2-5 TRBD2 TRBV6-2/TRBV6-3 .
TGCGCCAGCAGCTTATTAACCGGGGACCTTACTGAAGCTTTCTTT CASSLLTGDLTEAFF TRBJ1-1 . TRBV5-1 .
TGTGCCAGCAGCCAACTCGGTTCACCCCTCCACTTT CASSQLGSPLHF TRBJ1-6 . TRBV14 .
TGTGCCATCAGTGATAAGGGGGCAGACAATCAGCCCCAGCATTTT CAISDKGADNQPQHF TRBJ1-5 TRBD1 TRBV10-3 .
TGTGCCAGCAGTGCAGGCAGGGGGCTCGGGAACACTGAAGCTTTCTTT CASSAGRGLGNTEAFF TRBJ1-1 TRBD1 TRBV6-1 .
TGTGCCAGTACGCATGGGGGGAGTGGCGGCTACACCTTC CASTHGGSGGYTF TRBJ1-2 . TRBV19 .
TGTGCCAGCAGGGACCAGACAGGGCGAGAGACCCAGTACTTC CASRDQTGRETQYF TRBJ2-5 TRBD1 TRBV6-5 .
TGTGCCAGCACCGGCAGTTGGCCCCAAGAGACCCAGTACTTC CASTGSWPQETQYF TRBJ2-5 . TRBV28 once
TGTGCCAGCAGCCCACAACCTGAAGCCAACGTCCTGACTTTC CASSPQPEANVLTF TRBJ2-6 . TRBV9 .
TGTGCCAGCAGTTTCCAGGGGAATGAGCAGTTCTTC CASSFQGNEQFF TRBJ2-1 . TRBV28 .
TGTGCCAGCAGCACGACAGGCTACAATGAGCAGTTCTTC CASSTTGYNEQFF TRBJ2-1 . TRBV5-4 .
TGTGCCACCAGCAGAGATAATCAGCCCCAGCATTTT CATSRDNQPQHF TRBJ1-5 . TRBV15 few
TGTGCCAGCAGCCGGGGCCGCACAGATACGCAGTATTTT CASSRGRTDTQYF TRBJ2-3 . TRBV7-8 .
TGCGCCAGCAGCTTGGTCCCAGAGGGGAATTCACCCCTCCACTTT CASSLVPEGNSPLHF TRBJ1-6 . TRBV5-1 few
TGTGCCATCAGTGAGTCATATAATTCACCCCTCCACTTT CAISESYNSPLHF TRBJ1-6 . TRBV10-3 .